This T cell receptor (beta chain) derives from a study of blood T cell repertoires in COVID-19. Study summary: T cells, B-cell-depleted T cells, or PBMCs supplied cDNA or gDNA.

Per the original data handling: Researchers report that nucleated cell counts were estimated from reference gene primer amplification. Repertoires were generated with immunoSEQ multiplex PCR, while TCRdb's copy carries only in-frame clones and drops some. Clone size and V and J calls were adopted from that table, with D and trimming inferred from the DNA. The sample yields about 120,000 clones, 85% seen once. The length of the CDR3 is 14 residues. Germline V CDR1 and CDR2: MDHEN, SYDVKM. Trimming left V 6 bases short and J 6 bases short, with 18 bases between. This rearrangement joins TRBV28 to TRBJ2-7; D is ambiguous. Sequencing was performed on peripheral blood. The origin of this receptor is a man aged 55 to 70 with acute or convalescent COVID-19. CDR3 bases: TGTGCCAGCAGCTCACCTCACGATATGGCCGAGCAGTACTTC. It translates to CASSSPHDMAEQYF.